The sequence of this T cell receptor (beta chain) was determined in a study of T cells after yellow fever vaccination. Whole-study findings and limits: Few clonotypes appeared in both CD4 and CD8 compartments. FACS-sorted repertoires might harbor abundant contaminating clonotypes from the bulk population. After the booster, approximately 95% of CD4 and roughly nine tenths of CD8 primary-response clones were re-detected.

Trimming stripped 1 base from V and 1 base from J, with 7 bases between. Germline lookup yields CDR1 SQVTM and CDR2 ANQGSEA. This CDR3 is built from 13 residues. This clonotype has ten or more counts. Its target is not known. Universal primer sites and UMIs were introduced during 5'RACE template-switching synthesis of TCR cDNA. TCRdb re-called the 5' RACE reads with MiXCR, one entry per CDR3 protein. The repertoire holds 200,000 to 300,000 distinct CDR3 sequences, with 6.5% to 7.5% as singletons. The sequences come from CD4+ T cells sorted from PBMCs, collected on the day of the yellow fever booster vaccination. The rearrangement links TRBV29-1 to TRBJ1-1; D possibly corresponds to TRBD1 (5 bases). The receptor comes from a man aged 25-45 years who received the YFV17D yellow fever vaccine. The CDR3 loop reads CSVEGQQNTEAFF. The CDR3 region has the DNA TGCAGCGTTGAAGGACAGCAGAACACTGAAGCTTTCTTT.